This TCR beta chain derives from a study of blood T cell repertoires in COVID-19. Study-wide context: Sample material is recorded as cDNA or gDNA derived from T cells, B-cell-depleted T cells, or PBMCs.

For this clone: This specimen includes other DNA sequences encoding the same CDR3.

Source study methods: For nucleated cells, counts were estimated from reference gene primer amplification. Sequenced by immunoSEQ multiplex PCR; TCRdb stores in-frame clones only, minus some. V and J calls and clone size are given by that table; D and trimming were obtained from the DNA. This table holds under 300,000 clones, about 88% found once. The TCR sequence derives from a man younger than 35 with active or convalescent COVID-19. Sequencing was done on a sample of peripheral blood.

The CDR3 nucleotides read TGTGCCACCAGCAGAGGGAGGAATGAAAAACTGTTTTTT. Its translation is CATSRGRNEKLFF. This chain joins TRBV15 and TRBJ1-4; no clear D. V was shortened by 1 base and J by 5 bases, with 5 bases between the two germline ends. This CDR3 is built from 13 residues. Germline V gene data show CDR1 as LNHNV and CDR2 as YYDKDF (reference sequence).